Listed below are T cell receptor beta chains from one sample, sequenced in a study of beta chain features in type 1 diabetes. Produced via immunoSEQ multiplex PCR; TCRdb's table is partial and in-frame only. This table holds over 300,000 clones, 8% found once. Sequenced: central memory CD4+ T cells from blood. These receptors all come from a woman aged 18 to 35 in good health. Both conserved end residues are part of each CDR3. The order of the fields is J gene, D gene, clone size, V gene, CDR3 protein, CDR3 DNA. D genes are given only for firm matches. The size entry is marked missing in some rows and otherwise reads once, few, many or a size class.

TRBJ2-3	.	.	TRBV13	CASSYPVRGGTQYF	TGTGCCAGCAGCTATCCTGTTAGGGGGGGGACGCAGTATTTT
TRBJ1-6	TRBD1	.	TRBV7-9	CASSPGQRNSPLHF	TGTGCCAGCAGCCCGGGACAGCGAAATTCACCCCTCCACTTT
TRBJ2-1	.	.	TRBV18	CASSPNMVAQYNEQFF	TGTGCCAGCTCACCTAACATGGTAGCGCAGTACAATGAGCAGTTCTTC
TRBJ2-5	.	.	TRBV7-9	CASSVRGGGETQYF	TGTGCCAGCAGCGTTAGAGGAGGGGGCGAGACCCAGTACTTC
TRBJ1-1	.	few	TRBV9	CASSAQQDAGTEAFF	TGTGCCAGCAGCGCTCAGCAGGATGCCGGCACTGAAGCTTTCTTT
TRBJ2-2	TRBD2	few	TRBV7-9	CASSTTSGNTGELFF	TGTGCCAGCAGTACGACTAGCGGGAACACCGGGGAGCTGTTTTTT
TRBJ2-4	.	.	TRBV28	CASSPAGQSKNIQYF	TGTGCCAGCAGTCCCGCGGGACAGAGCAAAAACATTCAGTACTTC
TRBJ1-5	.	few	TRBV28	CASSFAQGFKPQHF	TGTGCCAGCAGTTTCGCGCAGGGGTTTAAGCCCCAGCATTTT
TRBJ1-5	.	.	TRBV11-2	CASSGQGGNQPQHF	TGTGCCAGCAGCGGCCAAGGCGGGAATCAGCCCCAGCATTTT
TRBJ1-5	.	few	TRBV15	CATSREPANNQPQHF	TGTGCCACCAGCAGAGAACCAGCGAATAATCAGCCCCAGCATTTT
TRBJ2-1	TRBD2	few	TRBV27	CASRPSGGPNEQFF	TGTGCCAGCCGACCATCGGGAGGGCCCAATGAGCAGTTCTTC
TRBJ1-1	.	.	TRBV9	CASSRLISNTEAFF	TGTGCCAGCAGCCGGTTAATTTCGAACACTGAAGCTTTCTTT
TRBJ2-3	TRBD2	few	TRBV2	CASRLGGGSADTQYF	TGTGCCAGCCGGCTGGGAGGCGGGAGTGCAGATACGCAGTATTTT
TRBJ2-5	.	many	TRBV7-9	CASSLPPQETQYF	TGTGCCAGCAGCTTACCACCCCAAGAGACCCAGTACTTC
TRBJ1-5	.	.	TRBV28	CASSPIQSFSNQPQHF	TGTGCCAGCAGTCCAATCCAGAGTTTTAGCAATCAGCCCCAGCATTTT
TRBJ2-1	.	few	TRBV5-6	CASSLAVNNEQFF	TGTGCCAGCAGCTTGGCGGTGAACAATGAGCAGTTCTTC
TRBJ1-4	.	.	TRBV6-5	CASSRGYTNEKLFF	TGTGCCAGCAGCCGAGGGTATACTAATGAAAAACTGTTTTTT
TRBJ2-3	.	few	TRBV28	CASSLFPSLNTQYF	TGTGCCAGCAGTTTATTTCCTAGCTTAAATACGCAGTATTTT
TRBJ2-7	TRBD2	.	TRBV27	CASSRREGTYEQYF	TGTGCCAGCAGCCGCCGGGAGGGGACCTACGAGCAGTACTTC
TRBJ2-1	TRBD2	.	TRBV7-2	CASSLFASGIPTQREQFF	TGTGCCAGCAGCTTATTCGCTAGCGGAATCCCCACACAACGGGAGCAGTTCTTC
TRBJ2-5	.	.	TRBV7-8	CASSLRIRAQETQYF	TGTGCCAGCAGCTTACGTATCAGGGCCCAAGAGACCCAGTACTTC
TRBJ1-5	.	.	TRBV28	CASSYPTGLQPQHF	TGTGCCAGCAGTTATCCTACAGGTTTACAGCCCCAGCATTTT
TRBJ2-7	.	few	TRBV6-5	CASSYSRAHEQYF	TGTGCCAGCAGTTACTCCAGGGCCCACGAGCAGTACTTC
TRBJ2-7	TRBD1	.	TRBV2	CASLYDRESGEQYF	TGTGCCAGCCTATACGACAGGGAGTCTGGGGAGCAGTACTTC
TRBJ2-5	.	few	TRBV27	CASSLTGGTIAQETQYF	TGTGCCAGCAGTTTAACTGGCGGGACAATCGCACAAGAGACCCAGTACTTC
TRBJ2-3	TRBD2	.	TRBV4-3	CASSQVLAGGPGDTQYF	TGCGCCAGCAGCCAGGTATTAGCGGGAGGGCCAGGAGATACGCAGTATTTT
TRBJ1-5	TRBD1	few	TRBV29-1	CSVAQGAYSQPQHF	TGCAGCGTCGCACAGGGGGCGTATTCTCAGCCCCAGCATTTT
TRBJ2-5	.	few	TRBV28	CASSSARGAGRETQYF	TGTGCCAGCAGTTCGGCCCGGGGTGCAGGGAGGGAGACCCAGTACTTC
TRBJ2-7	TRBD2	few	TRBV29-1	CSVISGRANEQYF	TGCAGCGTAATCAGCGGGAGGGCCAACGAGCAGTACTTC
TRBJ2-7	.	.	TRBV7-9	CASSLSSYEQYF	TGTGCCAGCAGCTTGAGCTCCTACGAGCAGTACTTC
TRBJ2-7	.	many	TRBV6-6	CASSSPGSEAYEQYF	TGTGCCAGCAGTTCGCCCGGGTCCGAGGCCTACGAGCAGTACTTC
TRBJ2-3	TRBD1	few	TRBV5-4	CASNTDRGVTDTQYF	TGTGCCAGCAACACCGACAGGGGGGTAACAGATACGCAGTATTTT
TRBJ2-5	.	.	TRBV4-3	CASSQDPGTRETQYF	TGCGCCAGCAGCCAAGATCCCGGGACACGAGAGACCCAGTACTTC
TRBJ2-1	.	.	TRBV2	CASSEARAVNNEQFF	TGTGCCAGCAGTGAAGCACGAGCGGTCAACAATGAGCAGTTCTTC
TRBJ2-1	.	.	TRBV27	CASSIRDTYNEQFF	TGTGCCAGCAGCATCAGAGATACCTACAATGAGCAGTTCTTC
TRBJ2-3	TRBD2	few	TRBV27	CASSLRLAGTDTQYF	TGTGCCAGCAGTTTACGACTAGCGGGCACAGATACGCAGTATTTT
TRBJ2-1	.	.	TRBV5-8	CASSFGTGTAYNEQFF	TGTGCCAGCAGCTTTGGTACCGGGACGGCCTACAATGAGCAGTTCTTC
TRBJ2-5	.	once	TRBV6-6	CAISGRGETQYF	TGTGCCATCAGTGGCAGGGGCGAGACCCAGTACTTC
TRBJ2-5	.	.	TRBV12-5	CASGLYPNEETQYF	TGTGCTAGTGGTTTGTACCCAAACGAAGAGACCCAGTACTTC
TRBJ2-6	.	many	TRBV19	CASSISRPAGANVLTF	TGTGCCAGTAGTATCAGTCGTCCCGCTGGGGCCAACGTCCTGACTTTC
TRBJ2-3	.	few	TRBV19	CASGRGGSTDTQYF	TGTGCCAGTGGTCGGGGCGGATCCACAGATACGCAGTATTTT
TRBJ1-1	.	.	TRBV28	CASRPTSAYGNTEAFF	TGTGCCAGCAGACCAACGAGCGCGTACGGGAACACTGAAGCTTTCTTT
TRBJ2-7	TRBD2	.	TRBV6-1	CASSFPAGVAEQYF	TGTGCCAGCAGTTTTCCGGCGGGAGTGGCTGAGCAGTACTTC
TRBJ2-5	TRBD2	.	TRBV5-5	CASSPGLARETQYF	TGTGCCAGCAGCCCGGGACTAGCTAGAGAGACCCAGTACTTC
TRBJ2-5	TRBD1	.	TRBV7-2	CASSRTGGLETQYF	TGTGCCAGCAGCCGGACAGGGGGCTTGGAGACCCAGTACTTC
TRBJ1-5	TRBD1	few	TRBV2	CASGGQGNQPQHF	TGTGCCAGCGGGGGACAGGGGAATCAGCCCCAGCATTTT
TRBJ1-1	TRBD1	.	TRBV11-2	CASGADRGTEAFF	TGTGCCAGCGGAGCGGACAGGGGGACTGAAGCTTTCTTT
TRBJ2-5	TRBD1	few	TRBV2	CASRVGQGQETQYF	TGTGCCAGCAGGGTGGGACAGGGCCAAGAGACCCAGTACTTC
TRBJ1-5	.	.	TRBV6-5	CASSQQNSNQPQHF	TGTGCCAGCAGTCAACAGAATAGCAATCAGCCCCAGCATTTT
TRBJ2-1	TRBD2	.	TRBV28	CASCGTSGNNEQFF	TGTGCCAGCTGTGGGACTAGCGGCAACAATGAGCAGTTCTTC
TRBJ2-2	TRBD1	few	TRBV4-3	CASSQEGTGTGELFF	TGCGCCAGCAGCCAAGAGGGGACAGGGACAGGGGAGCTGTTTTTT
TRBJ2-1	TRBD2	few	TRBV11-2	CASSLLLAGGNNEQFF	TGTGCCAGCAGCTTACTCCTAGCGGGAGGCAACAATGAGCAGTTCTTC
TRBJ2-2	.	few	TRBV5-1	CASSATPGTGELFF	TGCGCCAGCAGCGCCACACCGGGGACCGGGGAGCTGTTTTTT
TRBJ1-2	.	.	TRBV7-3	CASSPGRGYTF	TGTGCCAGCAGCCCGGGACGTGGCTACACCTTC